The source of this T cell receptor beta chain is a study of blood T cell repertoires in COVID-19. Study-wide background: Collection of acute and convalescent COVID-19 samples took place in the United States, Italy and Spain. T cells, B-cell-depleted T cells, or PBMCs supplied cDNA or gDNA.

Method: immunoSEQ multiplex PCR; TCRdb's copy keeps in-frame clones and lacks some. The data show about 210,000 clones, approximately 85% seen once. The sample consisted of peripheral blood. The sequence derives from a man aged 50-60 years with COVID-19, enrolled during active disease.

CDR3 region: CASSSDTRPQQFF. CDR3 bases: TGTGCCAGCAGCTCGGACACCCGTCCCCAGCAGTTCTTC. This rearrangement joins TRBV11-2 to TRBJ2-1; perhaps TRBD1 as D (5 bases). This CDR3 is 13 amino acids long. The germline V gene has CDR1 SGHAT and CDR2 FQNNGV. V gave up 4 bases and J gave up 11 bases, with 15 bases separating them.